This record looks at one T cell receptor (beta chain) sequence and its context. This receptor's antigen is unknown. No much larger clone exists at a distance of one base, and base qualities are not known. TCRbeta CDR3 regions were amplified from genomic DNA by means of the immunoSEQ Assay, a bias-controlled multiplex PCR. The paper's processing steps were these. Nucleated cell counts per sample were estimated from amplification of reference gene primers within the assay. To quantify the absolute abundance of each unique TCRbeta CDR3 rearrangement, sequence reads were collapsed and filtered. Productive Simpson clonality was computed per sample as the square root of Simpson's diversity index over productive rearrangements. TCRdb limited this immuneACCESS table to in-frame rearrangements with V and J called. A share of clones is missing; checked studies link under half to unresolved V genes, and the rest is unexplained. The DNA was the basis for D and trimming; V, J and clone size are from that table. The sample records some 200,000 clones, 65% to 85% of which are singletons. The ten largest clones represent around 13% of the sample.

Whole blood was collected in K2EDTA tubes by collaborating institutions according to the institutions' own protocols. For TCRbeta analysis, collaborator samples were shipped as frozen whole blood, as isolated PBMCs, or as DNA extracted from either sample type. Including the terminal cysteine and phenylalanine, the CDR3 comprises 15 residues. Only the CDR3 DNA stays, 45 bases, in frame from base 1. Trimming removed 4 bases from V and 1 base from J; the gene matches leave 7 bases unexplained. CDR1 and CDR2 (SGDLS, YYNGEE) derive from the germline V gene. This specimen belongs to a study of blood T cell repertoires in COVID-19 (dated by TCRdb to 2019 to 2021). A note on the overall study: The collaborator samples originated in the United States, Italy and Spain and spanned the acute and convalescent phases of COVID-19. The material from the prospective study consisted of cDNA or gDNA derived from T cells, B-cell-depleted T cells, or PBMCs. The dataset comprised deeply sampled blood TCRbeta repertoires from subjects exposed to, actively infected with, or recovered from COVID-19. The repertoires were released in a freely available public database meant as a resource for research on the immune response to SARS-CoV-2. The samples were drawn from the first 160 participants of the ongoing ImmuneRACE study and from 1,254 subjects provided by 6 global collaborators. The sample metadata nearly always contained a de-identified subject ID, COVID-19 status, age in years and sex. Where HLA class I and class II types were available, the types were taken from metadata supplied by the sample provider, not from assay-based typing.

Overall study results and their limits: Clinical and demographic metadata were provided uncurated, with the amount varying by source and participant.

This receptor was identified in a human donor in a cohort sampled during active COVID-19. Sample: peripheral blood. The V and J segments used are TRBV9 and TRBJ2-5; TRBD2 lines up with 7 middle nucleotides. In nucleotides, the sequence is TGTGCCAGCAGCCGAATCGGGACTATCCAAGAGACCCAGTACTTC. It codes for CASSRIGTIQETQYF.